These 9 T cell receptor beta chains originate from one sample sequenced in a study of blood T cell repertoires in COVID-19. Only in-frame clones appear in the TCRdb table, and some are missing; sequencing was by immunoSEQ multiplex PCR. Of 130,000 or so clones in the sample, around 77% were seen once. Sequenced: peripheral blood. The receptors come from a man in his sixties with active or convalescent COVID-19.

The sample holds a few counts of this clone. The V and J genes are TRBV19 and TRBJ1-1, with 10 bases aligning to TRBD1. The germline V gene encodes CDR1 LNHDA and CDR2 SQIVND (reference sequence). The V and J ends lost 6 bases and 4 bases, in that order; junction bases with no gene match: 11. This CDR3 has 16 amino acids. Written as DNA, the CDR3 is TGTGCCAGTAGAAACCGACAGGGGGCCCCGATCACTGAAGCTTTCTTT. It yields the protein CASRNRQGAPITEAFF.

The rearrangement uses TRBV6-2 or TRBV6-3 and TRBJ2-7, with a possible D match to TRBD2 (6 bases). Germline CDR1 reads MNHEY; CDR2 reads SVGEGT. There are 15 residues in the CDR3. V shed 6 bases and J shed 0 bases, with 15 bases lying between them. CDR3 in DNA: TGTGCCAGCAGCGGACGTAGCGGAAACTCCTACGAGCAGTACTTC. Encoded protein: CASSGRSGNSYEQYF.

This clone turned up a few times. This chain joins TRBV4-2 and TRBJ2-3, with D perhaps TRBD1 (5 bases). CDR3 length: 14 residues. The ends were cut back, 4 bases at V and 9 bases at J, with 17 bases in the middle. Germline values: CDR1 LGHNA, CDR2 YNFKEQ. The CDR3 loop is CASSLDPQQVTQYF. CDR3 sequence (DNA): TGTGCCAGCAGCCTTGACCCTCAACAGGTAACGCAGTATTTT.

The chain combines TRBV4-2 with TRBJ2-5, with a tentative D call TRBD1 (5 bases). The CDR3 has 13 residues. Germline V gives CDR1 LGHNA, CDR2 YNFKEQ. V shed 0 bases and J shed 4 bases, with 6 bases lying between them. The chain's CDR3 is CASSQDQGETQYF. As DNA, the CDR3 is TGTGCCAGCAGCCAAGATCAGGGAGAGACCCAGTACTTC.

The rearrangement joins TRBV12-3 or TRBV12-4 to TRBJ2-5; D might be TRBD1 (6 bases). Deletions cut 8 bases from V and 5 bases from J, with 6 bases between. This CDR3 region has 10 residues. The CDR3 nucleotides are TGTGCCAGCGGGGGCGAGACCCAGTACTTC. It codes for CASGGETQYF.

This clone was detected a few times. V and J are TRBV6-6 and TRBJ1-1; TRBD1 matches at 7 bases. V was clipped by 2 bases and J by 5 bases; unmatched bases: 5. The germline gives CDR1 MNHNY, CDR2 SVGAGI (reference sequence). The CDR3 contains 14 residues. CDR3 sequence reads: CASSYVQGDTEAFF. CDR3 coding DNA: TGTGCCAGCAGTTACGTCCAGGGGGATACTGAAGCTTTCTTT.

The genes are TRBV5-1 and TRBJ2-5; 7 nucleotides match TRBD2. With V trimmed by 3 bases and J by 4 bases, 9 bases remained unmatched. The CDR3 has 15 amino acids. CDR1 and CDR2 from the germline V gene are SGHRS and YFSETQ. DNA of the CDR3: TGCGCCAGCAGCTCTCCGGCGGGAGAGGCAGAGACCCAGTACTTC. It codes for CASSSPAGEAETQYF.

This clone was seen more than once but under ten times. The CDR3 spells CATGHYQGLNEKLFF. Here the CDR3 DNA reads TGTGCCACCGGGCACTATCAGGGCTTGAATGAAAAACTGTTTTTT. V is TRBV28 and J is TRBJ1-4, with a weak D call TRBD1 (5 bases). Germline V gene sequence: CDR1 MDHEN, CDR2 SYDVKM. CDR3 length: 15 residues. V lost 10 bases and J lost 5, with 20 bases in between.

This clone was observed a single time. The V and J genes are TRBV29-1 and TRBJ2-3, with 9 bases fitting TRBD2. This CDR3 comprises 13 residues. Trimming took 4 bases from V and 10 from J; bases not matched to a gene: 9. Germline V gene sequence: CDR1 SQVTM, CDR2 ANQGSEA. The CDR3 sequence: CSVVGGRADAQYF. CDR3 sequence (DNA): TGCAGCGTTGTGGGCGGGAGGGCCGATGCGCAGTATTTT.